This T cell receptor (beta chain) was captured in a study of spatial heterogeneity in lung cancer. Whole-study context: PBMC samples from follow-up, when available, were sequenced at a median of approximately 24 months post-resection. Averaged across combinations, each unique TCR and UMI pairing appeared more than ten times in raw reads, which were uncorrected. A consistent excess of beta-chain over alpha-chain sequences was detected.

Time point noted: blood at routine non-recurrence follow-up after resection. Whole RNA, which was extracted from tumor, nontumor lung tissue or frozen PBMC, was sequenced without any cell sorting. TCRdb reprocessed the 5' RACE reads via MiXCR and lists one record per CDR3 protein. This sample has tens of thousands of distinct CDR3 sequences, with 8.5% to 10% found just once. Germline lookup yields CDR1 SGHNT and CDR2 YYREEE (reference sequence). The CDR3 sequence is 13 residues long. V was clipped by 0 bases and J by 8 bases, with 11 bases between them. The TCR was taken from a male donor with early-stage non-small cell lung cancer. Material: PBMCs, obtained at follow-up. The V call is TRBV5-4, the J call TRBJ1-1; D is unclear. The DNA for the CDR3 is TGTGCCAGCAGCTTGGGCCCCGAGACCGAAGCTTTCTTT. Amino acid sequence: CASSLGPETEAFF.